This T cell receptor beta chain was obtained from a study of CD8 T cells in Susac syndrome. High-throughput TCR beta sequencing covered peripheral CD8+ and CD4+ T cells. Included as multiple sclerosis controls were treatment-naive patients who had stable or active relapsing-remitting disease. Negative isolation was applied to CD8+ and CD4+ T cells, and FACS enrichment was applied to TEMRA cells. The CDR3 extends over 12 amino acids. Trimming cost V 4 bases and J 6 bases, with 9 bases left between them. Germline V gene lookup returns CDR1 LGHDT and CDR2 YNNKEL (reference sequence). An input of about 0.45 to 1 ug of RNA was subjected to reverse transcription using random hexamers. The method of amplification for TCR beta CDR3 was immunoSEQ multiplex PCR, covering 54 Vbeta and 13 Jbeta. TCRdb re-called the immunoSEQ multiplex PCR reads through MiXCR, storing one row per CDR3 protein. The sample carries approximately 190,000 distinct CDR3 sequences, about 95% recorded once.

The rearrangement joins TRBV3-1 to TRBJ2-5; D call uncertain. Material: CD4+ T cells from PBMCs. The receptor comes from a human donor with multiple sclerosis. The CDR3 here is CASSRIGKTQYF. CDR3 DNA sequence: TGTGCCAGCAGCCGAATAGGGAAGACCCAGTACTTC.